These 9 T cell receptor beta chains originate from one sample sequenced in a study of cytomegalovirus exposure and HLA in healthy donors. The study ran its PCR with 60 Vbeta and 13 Jbeta primers. Method: immunoSEQ multiplex PCR; TCRdb's copy keeps in-frame clones and lacks some. Here the sample spans almost 90,000 clones, 85% being singletons. Input material: PBMCs. All receptors derive from a middle-aged man in good health and CMV-seropositive.

The gene calls are TRBV6-1 and TRBJ2-7, with no clear D. Trimming took 7 bases from V and 2 from J, leaving 12 bases between them. The CDR3 consists of 13 residues. Germline assignment: CDR1 MNHNS and CDR2 SASEGT. The CDR3 DNA sequence: TGTGCCAGCACTCGAGGTCTAGCCTACGAGCAGTACTTC. Its protein is CASTRGLAYEQYF.

This chain links TRBV4-1 with TRBJ2-7; TRBD1 matches at 8 bases. Per the germline V gene, CDR1 is MGHRA and CDR2 is YSYEKL. The CDR3 is made up of 16 amino acids. V was pared by 4 bases and J by 7 bases, with 15 bases of the junction left unmatched. CDR3 sequence: CASSLPPGTGYGEQYF. The CDR3 DNA follows: TGCGCCAGCAGCCTCCCACCGGGGACAGGCTATGGTGAGCAGTACTTC.

About this clone itself: The junction departs from the called germline gene at one end, perhaps through a read error. The chain joins TRBV19 to TRBJ2-3; 8 bases agree with TRBD1. CDR1 is LNHDA, CDR2 SQIVND, per germline (reference sequence). The CDR3 extends over 14 amino acids. Here the CDR3 DNA reads TGTGCCAGTAGTACGGACCCAGGACAGGGCCGTCGGTTATTT. The encoded protein is CASSTDPGQGRRLF.

This sequence joins TRBV19 and TRBJ1-6; D ambiguous. The CDR3 consists of 16 residues. Germline lookup yields CDR1 LNHDA and CDR2 SQIVND (reference sequence). V was shortened by 6 bases and J by 2 bases, with 14 bases between the two germline ends. CDR3 bases: TGTGCCAGTAGCGAGAGACAAACCCCCTATAATTCACCCCTCCACTTT. It encodes CASSERQTPYNSPLHF.

This chain links TRBV9 with TRBJ1-2, with D maybe TRBD1 (6 bases). The CDR3 runs to 15 residues. V lost 0 bases to trimming and J lost 5 bases, with 14 bases between them. In germline, CDR1 is SGDLS, CDR2 YYNGEE. The CDR3: CASSVVSGAQYGYTF. As DNA, the CDR3 is TGTGCCAGCAGCGTAGTGTCAGGGGCACAATATGGCTACACCTTC.

This clone was found a few times. The chain employs TRBV6-5 and TRBJ1-6, with a weak D call TRBD1 (6 bases). This CDR3 is built from 14 residues. V lost 5 bases and J lost 8, with 13 bases in between. Germline CDR1 MNHEY, CDR2 SVGAGI. CDR3 amino acids: CASSNRGAHSPLHF. The CDR3, as DNA: TGTGCCAGCAGTAACCGGGGGGCCCATTCACCCCTCCACTTT.

The chain is built from TRBV11-2 and TRBJ2-3, with TRBD2 matching 7 bases. Per germline, CDR1 SGHAT and CDR2 FQNNGV. Trimming removed 5 bases from V and 7 bases from J; junction bases left unmatched: 15. The length of the CDR3 is 16 residues. The CDR3 DNA is TGTGCCAGCAGCACCCCGGGTTTGGGAGGGCGAAATACGCAGTATTTT. It translates to CASSTPGLGGRNTQYF. The variable domain in full, with the rest retrieved from reference TRBV11-2 and TRBJ2-3, is EAGVAQSPRYKIIEKRQSVAFWCNPISGHATLYWYQQILGQGPKLLIQFQNNGVVDDSQLPKDRFSAERLKGVDSTLKIQPAKLEDSAVYLCASSTPGLGGRNTQYFGPGTRLTVL.

V gene TRBV5-1 combines with J gene TRBJ2-5; possibly TRBD1 for D (6 bases). Germline CDR1 reads SGHRS; CDR2 reads YFSETQ. The CDR3 sequence is 14 residues long. Trimming took off 3 bases at V and 1 base at J, with 10 bases between the two ends. CDR3 residues: CASSSRDIQETQYF. Written as DNA, the CDR3 is TGCGCCAGCAGCTCCCGGGACATCCAAGAGACCCAGTACTTC.

The genes are TRBV5-1 and TRBJ2-1; D is ambiguous. V was pared by 0 bases and J by 3 bases, with 7 bases between. Germline CDR1 and CDR2: SGHRS and YFSETQ. The CDR3 has 14 residues. CDR3 sequence: CASSLGQDYNEQFF. The CDR3 DNA reads as TGCGCCAGCAGCTTGGGGCAAGACTACAATGAGCAGTTCTTC.